The 18 T cell receptor beta chains presented below share a single source sample, sequenced in a study of T cell changes during pregnancy in multiple sclerosis. This table comes from immunoSEQ multiplex PCR, and its TCRdb copy is limited to in-frame clones, with some not included. The sample records about 100,000 clones, 92% being singletons. This material consisted of peripheral blood, taken in the third trimester of pregnancy. The receptor set was obtained from a female donor in good health, enrolled as a control in a pregnancy study.

This rearrangement joins TRBV2 to TRBJ2-3, with TRBD1 matching 9 bases. The CDR3 loop spans 15 amino acids. The J segment lost 4 bases and the V segment lost 10 bases, leaving 12 bases of the junction unmatched. Germline V CDR1 and CDR2: SNHLY, FYNNEI. CDR3 nucleotide sequence: TGTGCCACCACGAGAGACCGACAGGGGGCAGATACGCAGTATTTT. Its translation: CATTRDRQGADTQYF.

The chain carries TRBV15 and TRBJ2-7; the D is unclear. V lost 0 bases and J 2 bases, leaving 8 bases between the germline ends. CDR1 and CDR2 (germline): LNHNV, YYDKDF (reference sequence). The CDR3 extends over 14 amino acids. CDR3 sequence: CATSRDLTAYEQYF. CDR3 in DNA: TGTGCCACCAGCAGAGATCTCACAGCCTACGAGCAGTACTTC.

The J gene is TRBJ2-7, the V gene TRBV6-6, with D perhaps TRBD2 (5 bases). This CDR3 region has 15 residues. The V gene lost 5 bases and the J gene lost 3 bases, with 17 bases spanning the gap. The germline gives CDR1 MNHNY, CDR2 SVGAGI (reference sequence). DNA of the CDR3: TGTGCCAGCAGTGACGGGGATACTGAGGGCTACGAGCAGTACTTC. This codes for CASSDGDTEGYEQYF.

This clone was seen only once. The V and J genes are TRBV27 and TRBJ1-2; D is undetermined. Trimming stripped 0 bases from V and 2 bases from J, with 10 bases between. Germline CDR1 and CDR2: MNHEY and SMNVEV (reference sequence). There are 15 residues in the CDR3. The CDR3 DNA is TGTGCCAGCAGTTTATCGGTACGGTCGAACTATGGCTACACCTTC. Its translation: CASSLSVRSNYGYTF.

The chain carries TRBV6-6 and TRBJ2-7, with 8 bases that match TRBD2. The CDR3 covers 15 residues. V dropped 0 bases and J dropped 1; count of bases not matched to a gene: 2. Germline lookup yields CDR1 MNHNY and CDR2 SVGAGI (reference sequence). The CDR3 here is CASSYSTGGSYEQYF. CDR3 coding DNA: TGTGCCAGCAGTTACTCTACGGGGGGGTCCTACGAGCAGTACTTC.

The chain joins TRBV9 to TRBJ1-2, with D tentatively TRBD1 (5 bases). Trimming removed 4 bases from V and 8 bases from J, with 12 bases in between. The germline CDR1 and CDR2 sequences are SGDLS and YYNGEE. The CDR3 covers 12 residues. The CDR3 is CASSLGGRGYTF. In nucleotides, the CDR3 is TGTGCCAGCAGCCTGGGGGGTCGGGGCTACACCTTC.

This sequence joins TRBV10-3 and TRBJ1-1; maybe TRBD1 (6 bases). V dropped 7 bases and J dropped 5 bases, with 17 bases sitting between them. Germline V gives CDR1 ENHRY, CDR2 SYGVKD. The CDR3 totals 14 residues. CDR3: CAITTTGHETEAFF. Here the CDR3 DNA reads TGTGCCATCACAACTACAGGGCATGAAACTGAAGCTTTCTTT.

The chain is built from TRBV19 and TRBJ1-1; no definite D call. V was trimmed by 2 bases and J by 4 bases, leaving 11 bases between them. Germline loops: CDR1 LNHDA, CDR2 SQIVND (reference sequence). This CDR3 contains 14 residues. CDR3 coding DNA: TGTGCCAGTAGTATAACCGGGGATGGCACTGAAGCTTTCTTT. Its protein product is CASSITGDGTEAFF.

CDR3 bases: TGTGCCAGCAGCTATCCGGGGGGGTCTGGGGCCAACGTCCTGACTTTC. Amino acid sequence: CASSYPGGSGANVLTF. The chain employs TRBV7-9 and TRBJ2-6; 8 bases align to TRBD2. Trimming took 4 bases from V and 1 from J; bases not matched to a gene: 3. The CDR3 is 16 amino acids. Germline CDR1 is SEHNR and CDR2 is FQNEAQ (reference sequence).

The chain links TRBV27 to TRBJ1-2; 7 nucleotides align to TRBD1. This CDR3 region has 13 residues. Germline CDR1 reads MNHEY; CDR2 reads SMNVEV (reference sequence). Germline trimming cut 6 bases from V and 7 bases from J; bases unmatched to any gene: 8. In DNA form, the CDR3 reads TGTGCCAGCAGCTCGACAGGGCTGGGTGGCTACACCTTC. It codes for CASSSTGLGGYTF.

The chain carries TRBV30 and TRBJ1-3; TRBD1 aligns across 7 bases. V dropped 0 bases and J dropped 0; count of bases not matched to a gene: 14. CDR1 GTSNPN and CDR2 SVGIG come from the germline V gene (reference sequence). The CDR3 is made up of 19 amino acids. This CDR3 is CAWSVRAGTGVYSGNTIYF. Here the CDR3 DNA reads TGTGCCTGGAGTGTACGGGCGGGAACAGGGGTATACTCTGGAAACACCATATATTTT.

A note on this clone: The junction departs from germline at one end; a sequencing error may be responsible. The chain couples TRBV7-7 to TRBJ2-1; possible D gene TRBD2, 7 bases. Germline V gene lookup returns CDR1 SSHAT and CDR2 FNYEAQ (reference sequence). The length of the CDR3 is 16 residues. CDR3 residues: CASSLLGGRGPNEQFF. The CDR3 coding sequence is TGTGCTAGCAGCTTACTGGGAGGGCGGGGGCCCAATGAGCAGTTCTTC.

V is TRBV7-2 and J is TRBJ1-4; the D gene is possibly TRBD1 (6 bases). V lost 5 bases to trimming and J lost 1 base, with 11 bases between them. The CDR3 is 15 amino acids. Germline CDR1 reads SGHTA; CDR2 reads FQGNSA. Written as DNA, the CDR3 is TGTGCCAGCAGCCCGGTGGGACAAACTAATGAAAAACTGTTTTTT. Amino acids: CASSPVGQTNEKLFF.

The rearrangement joins TRBV27 to TRBJ1-5, with TRBD1 matching over 12 bases. CDR3 length: 18 amino acids. The V gene's germline CDR1 is MNHEY and CDR2 SMNVEV (reference sequence). With V trimmed by 3 bases and J by 5 bases, 11 bases remained unmatched. CDR3: CASSFRSGTGGLDQPQHF. For the CDR3, the DNA is TGTGCCAGCAGTTTTCGGTCGGGGACAGGGGGCTTGGATCAGCCCCAGCATTTT.

The rearrangement links TRBV7-9 to TRBJ1-6; tentative D call: TRBD1 (5 bases). The germline V gene encodes CDR1 SEHNR and CDR2 FQNEAQ (reference sequence). The CDR3 covers 13 residues. Trimming left V 8 bases short and J 7 bases short, with 12 bases between. CDR3 sequence: CASQDMGNSPLHF. The CDR3 DNA is TGTGCCAGCCAGGACATGGGCAATTCACCCCTCCACTTT.

The V call is TRBV6-4, the J call TRBJ2-1; 10 positions match TRBD2. Germline trimming cut 2 bases from V and 6 bases from J; bases unmatched to any gene: 10. Germline V CDR1 and CDR2: MRHNA, SNTAGT. This CDR3 is built from 17 residues. The CDR3 nucleotides are TGTGCCAGCAGTGACCGGTTTAGCGGGGGGTCCCGCAATGAGCAGTTCTTC. This gives the protein CASSDRFSGGSRNEQFF.

The rearrangement joins TRBV11-2 to TRBJ2-1; D gene ambiguous. This CDR3 is built from 15 residues. CDR1 and CDR2 (germline): SGHAT, FQNNGV. V shed 3 bases and J shed 7 bases, with 16 bases lying between them. This CDR3 reads CASSFDVQNRNEQFF. The CDR3 coding sequence is TGTGCCAGCAGCTTCGATGTACAAAACCGTAATGAGCAGTTCTTC.

This clone was counted a single time. CDR3 nucleotides: TGCGCCAGCAGCCAATTCTCTGAGGGGGGGCGTGATACGCAGTATTTT. Its protein is CASSQFSEGGRDTQYF. The rearrangement links TRBV4-1 to TRBJ2-3, with D maybe TRBD2 (7 bases). CDR1 and CDR2 (germline): MGHRA, YSYEKL. V was pared by 2 bases and J by 6 bases, with 18 bases between. The CDR3 has 16 residues.